The rows below give T cell receptor beta chains drawn from one sample of a study of patients and donors after allogeneic stem cell transplantation. TCRdb reanalysed the RT-PCR reads using MiXCR and keeps one entry per CDR3 protein. This table holds about 2,100 distinct CDR3 sequences, about 1.8% found once. The sequenced material came from blood, either unsorted or a sorted T cell fraction (not recorded which). The receptors derive from a human donor who was either an allogeneic HSCT recipient or a stem cell or donor lymphocyte infusion donor (not recorded which). It is not recorded whose cells these are; they may come from a transplant donor. Each CDR3 is given with its conserved first and last residue. The order of the fields is D gene, clone size, J gene, V gene, CDR3 protein, CDR3 DNA. D genes are given only for firm matches. Clone size is given for some rows only: seen once, a few or many times, or a class if the clone is expanded.

-,-,TRBJ2-2,TRBV5-8,CASSLDGAKTGELFF,TGTGCCAGCAGCCTTGATGGTGCGAAGACCGGGGAGCTGTTTTTT
-,large,TRBJ1-2,TRBV11-2,CASSLDPGANYGYTF,TGTGCCAGCAGCTTAGATCCGGGCGCGAACTATGGCTACACCTTC
-,medium-sized,TRBJ2-3,TRBV28,CASRGAPDTQYF,TGTGCCAGCAGGGGGGCCCCAGATACGCAGTATTTT
TRBD2,few,TRBJ2-5,TRBV7-3,CASSLDGRATVF,TGTGCCAGCAGCTTAGATGGGAGGGCCACAGTCTTC
-,few,TRBJ1-2,TRBV20-1,CSSDGAKGYTF,TGCAGTTCTGACGGGGCGAAAGGCTACACCTTC
TRBD2,medium-sized,TRBJ2-1,TRBV7-2,CASSFDSGPLEQFF,TGTGCCAGCAGCTTCGATAGCGGGCCCCTAGAGCAGTTCTTC
-,medium-sized,TRBJ2-3,TRBV6-2/TRBV6-3,CATLDFYTQYF,TGTGCCACCCTGGACTTTTATACGCAGTATTTT
-,medium-sized,TRBJ2-7,TRBV20-1,CSASGDEQYF,TGCAGTGCTTCTGGGGACGAGCAGTACTTC
-,medium-sized,TRBJ2-3,TRBV5-6,CASSGHRTDTQYF,TGTGCCAGCTCTGGGCACCGCACAGATACGCAGTATTTT
-,medium-sized,TRBJ2-3,TRBV7-9,CASSPITDTQYF,TGTGCCAGCAGCCCGATCACAGATACGCAGTATTTT
-,-,TRBJ2-1,TRBV3-1,CASSQGEKVQFF,TGTGCCAGCAGCCAAGGAGAGAAAGTGCAGTTCTTC
TRBD2,medium-sized,TRBJ2-7,TRBV20-1,CSASGGTGYEQYF,TGCAGTGCTAGCGGGGGGACCGGCTACGAGCAGTACTTC
TRBD1,medium-sized,TRBJ1-2,TRBV7-2,CASRRDSTNGYTF,TGTGCCAGCAGACGGGACAGCACCAATGGCTACACCTTC
-,medium-sized,TRBJ2-1,TRBV9,CASSGRAYNEQFF,TGTGCCAGCAGCGGGAGGGCCTACAATGAGCAGTTCTTC
-,medium-sized,TRBJ1-1,TRBV6-2/TRBV6-3,CASSYSGLEAFF,TGTGCCAGCAGTTACTCGGGCCTAGAAGCTTTCTTT
TRBD1,medium-sized,TRBJ2-2,TRBV5-1,CASSFTGAGTGELFF,TGCGCCAGCAGCTTTACAGGGGCAGGGACCGGGGAGCTGTTTTTT
-,medium-sized,TRBJ2-4,TRBV21-1,CASSRRTRLGIQYF,TGTGCCAGCAGCCGACGAACTCGGTTAGGCATTCAGTACTTC
-,medium-sized,TRBJ1-2,TRBV19,CASSSAGRANGYTF,TGTGCCAGTTCCTCGGCAGGGCGGGCGAATGGCTACACCTTC
-,medium-sized,TRBJ2-6,TRBV7-3,CASSLGILSGANVLTF,TGTGCCAGCAGCTTGGGCATATTATCTGGGGCCAACGTCCTGACTTTC
-,medium-sized,TRBJ2-1,TRBV11-2,CASSLRGSGLNNEQFF,TGTGCCAGCAGCTTAAGGGGTAGCGGCTTGAACAATGAGCAGTTCTTC
-,large,TRBJ1-1,TRBV11-2,CASSFGPEAFF,TGTGCCAGCAGCTTTGGTCCTGAAGCTTTCTTT
-,large,TRBJ2-1,TRBV11-2,CASSISGLRDEQFF,TGTGCCAGCAGCATATCGGGACTTCGCGATGAGCAGTTCTTC
TRBD1,medium-sized,TRBJ1-2,TRBV5-4,CASSLDDRGLGYTF,TGTGCCAGCAGCTTGGATGACAGGGGGCTCGGCTACACCTTC
-,medium-sized,TRBJ2-5,TRBV7-2,CASSLEGWGTPQETQYF,TGTGCCAGCAGCTTAGAAGGCTGGGGGACCCCACAAGAGACCCAGTACTTC
-,few,TRBJ2-1,TRBV20-1,CSARDLHEQFF,TGCAGTGCTAGAGATCTCCATGAGCAGTTCTTC
-,medium-sized,TRBJ1-5,TRBV7-6,CASSPYPVSGPQHF,TGTGCCAGCAGCCCCTACCCGGTCTCGGGGCCCCAGCATTTT
-,few,TRBJ2-5,TRBV5-1,CASSLEGGPGETQYF,TGCGCCAGCAGCTTGGAGGGGGGGCCAGGAGAGACCCAGTACTTC
-,large,TRBJ2-2,TRBV5-1,CASSLAFGDTGELFF,TGCGCCAGCAGCTTGGCCTTCGGGGACACCGGGGAGCTGTTTTTT
-,medium-sized,TRBJ2-3,TRBV7-3,CASSSLTGTDTQYF,TGTGCCAGCAGCTCTCTGACTGGGACAGATACGCAGTATTTT
-,medium-sized,TRBJ2-5,TRBV7-9,CASSVGTDQGTQYF,TGTGCCAGCAGCGTAGGGACCGATCAGGGGACCCAGTACTTC
-,medium-sized,TRBJ2-2,TRBV7-7,CASSPGRARGGELFF,TGTGCTAGCAGCCCTGGCAGGGCGCGTGGCGGGGAGCTGTTTTTT
-,-,TRBJ2-1,TRBV2,CASSEDSGIYNEQFF,TGTGCCAGCAGTGAAGATTCAGGGATCTACAATGAGCAGTTCTTC
TRBD2,medium-sized,TRBJ2-3,TRBV7-9,CASSGSGGHTDTQYF,TGTGCCAGCAGCGGGAGCGGGGGGCACACAGATACGCAGTATTTT